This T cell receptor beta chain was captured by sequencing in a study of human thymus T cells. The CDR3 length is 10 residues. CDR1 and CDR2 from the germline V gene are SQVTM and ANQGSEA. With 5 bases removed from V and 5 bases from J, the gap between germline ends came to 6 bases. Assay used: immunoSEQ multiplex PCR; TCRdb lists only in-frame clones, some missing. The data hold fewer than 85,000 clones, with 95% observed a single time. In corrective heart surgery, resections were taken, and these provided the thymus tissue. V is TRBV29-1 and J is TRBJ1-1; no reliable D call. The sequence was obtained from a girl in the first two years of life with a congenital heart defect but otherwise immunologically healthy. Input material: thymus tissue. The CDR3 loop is CSVIQTEAFF. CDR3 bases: TGCAGCGTTATACAGACTGAAGCTTTCTTT.